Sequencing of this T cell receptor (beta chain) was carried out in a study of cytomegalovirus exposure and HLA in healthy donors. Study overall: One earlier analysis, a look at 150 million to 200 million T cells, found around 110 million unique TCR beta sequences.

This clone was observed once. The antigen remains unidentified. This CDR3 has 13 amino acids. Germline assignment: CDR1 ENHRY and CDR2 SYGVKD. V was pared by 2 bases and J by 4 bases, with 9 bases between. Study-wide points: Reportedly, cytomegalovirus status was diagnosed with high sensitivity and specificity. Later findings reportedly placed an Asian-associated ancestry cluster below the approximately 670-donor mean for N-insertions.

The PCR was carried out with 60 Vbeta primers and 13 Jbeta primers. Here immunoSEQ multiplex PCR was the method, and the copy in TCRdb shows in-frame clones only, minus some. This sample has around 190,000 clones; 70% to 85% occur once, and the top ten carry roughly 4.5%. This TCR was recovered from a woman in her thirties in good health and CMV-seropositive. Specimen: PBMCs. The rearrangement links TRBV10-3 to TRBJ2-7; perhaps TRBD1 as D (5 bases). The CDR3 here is CAISERPGYEQYF. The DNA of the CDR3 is TGTGCCATCAGTGAGAGACCAGGGTACGAGCAGTACTTC.